This is a list of T cell receptor beta chains from one sample in a study of T cell changes during pregnancy in multiple sclerosis. The protocol was immunoSEQ multiplex PCR, while the TCRdb copy is restricted to in-frame clones and leaves out a portion. The table shows roughly 100,000 clones, with just over 90% occurring only once. This material consisted of peripheral blood, taken after pregnancy. These receptors all come from a female donor with multiple sclerosis, enrolled in a pregnancy study. The CDR3 runs from the conserved cysteine through the conserved F or W. A D gene is named only where the DNA matches it firmly. Not every row has a clone size; where given, it reads once, few, many or a size class.

d_call: .
clone_size: .
v_call: TRBV2
j_call: TRBJ1-2
cdr3_aa: CATQWVSGGGYTF
cdr3_nt: TGTGCCACCCAATGGGTTTCCGGAGGGGGCTACACCTTC

d_call: .
clone_size: few
v_call: TRBV7-8
j_call: TRBJ2-2
cdr3_aa: CASSLGGNTGELFF
cdr3_nt: TGTGCCAGCAGCTTAGGGGGCAACACCGGGGAGCTGTTTTTT

d_call: TRBD2
clone_size: .
v_call: TRBV5-4
j_call: TRBJ2-7
cdr3_aa: CASSPATGLAIYEQYF
cdr3_nt: TGTGCCAGCAGCCCGGCTACGGGACTAGCTATCTACGAGCAGTACTTC

d_call: TRBD1
clone_size: .
v_call: TRBV18
j_call: TRBJ1-6
cdr3_aa: CASSPGQDYNSPLHF
cdr3_nt: TGTGCCAGCTCGCCCGGACAGGACTATAATTCACCCCTCCACTTT

d_call: .
clone_size: .
v_call: TRBV5-4
j_call: TRBJ2-5
cdr3_aa: CASIQNSRPETQYF
cdr3_nt: TGTGCCAGCATCCAAAACTCGCGGCCGGAGACCCAGTACTTC

d_call: .
clone_size: .
v_call: TRBV7-8
j_call: TRBJ2-3
cdr3_aa: CASSLSTDTQYF
cdr3_nt: TGTGCCAGCAGCCTAAGCACAGATACGCAGTATTTT

d_call: .
clone_size: .
v_call: TRBV5-6
j_call: TRBJ1-4
cdr3_aa: CASSFRTLSTNEKLFF
cdr3_nt: TGTGCCAGCAGCTTTCGGACACTTTCAACTAATGAAAAACTGTTTTTT

d_call: .
clone_size: .
v_call: TRBV9
j_call: TRBJ2-7
cdr3_aa: CASSVVVSSEQYF
cdr3_nt: TGTGCCAGCAGCGTAGTGGTTAGTAGCGAGCAGTACTTC

d_call: .
clone_size: .
v_call: TRBV6-5
j_call: TRBJ2-5
cdr3_aa: CASSLNRAWGETQYF
cdr3_nt: TGTGCCAGCAGTTTAAACAGGGCCTGGGGAGAGACCCAGTACTTC

d_call: .
clone_size: .
v_call: TRBV10-3
j_call: TRBJ1-2
cdr3_aa: CAISESRDSSYGYTF
cdr3_nt: TGTGCCATCAGTGAGTCGAGAGACAGTAGCTATGGCTACACCTTC

d_call: TRBD1
clone_size: .
v_call: TRBV19
j_call: TRBJ2-7
cdr3_aa: CATSTGGSYEQYF
cdr3_nt: TGTGCCACCTCCACAGGGGGCTCCTACGAGCAGTACTTC

d_call: TRBD2
clone_size: .
v_call: TRBV7-9
j_call: TRBJ2-7
cdr3_aa: CASSPRTSGYEQYF
cdr3_nt: TGTGCCAGCAGCCCGAGGACTAGCGGCTACGAGCAGTACTTC

d_call: TRBD1
clone_size: .
v_call: TRBV7-2
j_call: TRBJ1-1
cdr3_aa: CASSARGGRNTEAFF
cdr3_nt: TGTGCCAGCAGCGCCCGAGGGGGCCGGAACACTGAAGCTTTCTTT

d_call: TRBD1
clone_size: .
v_call: TRBV6-1
j_call: TRBJ1-2
cdr3_aa: CAGWGQGDWGYTF
cdr3_nt: TGTGCCGGGTGGGGACAGGGGGATTGGGGCTACACCTTC

d_call: .
clone_size: .
v_call: TRBV19
j_call: TRBJ1-1
cdr3_aa: CASSPTGAAEAFF
cdr3_nt: TGTGCCAGTAGCCCAACCGGCGCGGCTGAAGCTTTCTTT

d_call: .
clone_size: .
v_call: TRBV2
j_call: TRBJ2-5
cdr3_aa: CASSWTAQETQYF
cdr3_nt: TGTGCCAGCAGTTGGACTGCCCAAGAGACCCAGTACTTC

d_call: .
clone_size: .
v_call: TRBV29-1
j_call: TRBJ2-5
cdr3_aa: CSVISTGFETQYF
cdr3_nt: TGCAGCGTGATATCTACAGGGTTCGAGACCCAGTACTTC

d_call: .
clone_size: .
v_call: TRBV4-2
j_call: TRBJ2-7
cdr3_aa: CASSEGLKQNEQYF
cdr3_nt: TGTGCCAGCAGCGAAGGACTAAAACAGAACGAGCAGTACTTC

d_call: .
clone_size: .
v_call: TRBV11-2
j_call: TRBJ1-3
cdr3_aa: CASSLFAEGDTIYF
cdr3_nt: TGTGCCAGCAGCTTGTTTGCGGAGGGCGACACCATATATTTT

d_call: TRBD1
clone_size: .
v_call: TRBV5-1
j_call: TRBJ2-2
cdr3_aa: CASSLGGQGETGELFF
cdr3_nt: TGCGCCAGCAGCTTGGGTGGACAGGGTGAAACCGGGGAGCTGTTTTTT

d_call: TRBD1
clone_size: .
v_call: TRBV10-3
j_call: TRBJ2-7
cdr3_aa: CAISGGGQSYEQYF
cdr3_nt: TGTGCCATCAGTGGAGGGGGACAGTCCTACGAGCAGTACTTC

d_call: .
clone_size: .
v_call: TRBV7-7
j_call: TRBJ1-3
cdr3_aa: CASSLGPDSGNTIYF
cdr3_nt: TGTGCTAGCAGCTTGGGCCCCGACTCTGGAAACACCATATATTTT

d_call: .
clone_size: once
v_call: TRBV14
j_call: TRBJ2-3
cdr3_aa: CASSLTELGDTQYF
cdr3_nt: TGTGCCAGCAGCCTGACAGAGCTAGGAGATACGCAGTATTTT

d_call: TRBD2
clone_size: .
v_call: TRBV7-3
j_call: TRBJ2-3
cdr3_aa: CASSLGLARGADTQYF
cdr3_nt: TGTGCCAGCAGCTTGGGACTAGCAAGGGGAGCAGATACGCAGTATTTT

d_call: .
clone_size: once
v_call: TRBV30
j_call: TRBJ1-4
cdr3_aa: CAWSRGKLNEKLFF
cdr3_nt: TGTGCCTGGAGTAGGGGGAAACTTAATGAAAAACTGTTTTTT

d_call: TRBD2
clone_size: .
v_call: TRBV7-9
j_call: TRBJ2-1
cdr3_aa: CASSSHSGGDNEQFF
cdr3_nt: TGTGCCAGCAGCTCCCATAGCGGGGGGGACAATGAGCAGTTCTTC

d_call: .
clone_size: .
v_call: TRBV6-5
j_call: TRBJ2-7
cdr3_aa: CASSYSPQGQQYF
cdr3_nt: TGTGCCAGCAGTTACTCGCCCCAGGGCCAGCAGTACTTC

d_call: .
clone_size: once
v_call: TRBV19
j_call: TRBJ2-3
cdr3_aa: CASSIQLSSTDTQYF
cdr3_nt: TGTGCCAGTAGTATCCAACTTTCTAGCACAGATACGCAGTATTTT

d_call: .
clone_size: .
v_call: TRBV12-5
j_call: TRBJ2-1
cdr3_aa: CASGLITGIYNEQFF
cdr3_nt: TGTGCTAGTGGTTTGATTACAGGGATCTACAATGAGCAGTTCTTC

d_call: .
clone_size: .
v_call: TRBV18
j_call: TRBJ1-5
cdr3_aa: CASSLTGSNQPQHF
cdr3_nt: TGTGCCAGCTCACTTACGGGGAGCAATCAGCCCCAGCATTTT

d_call: .
clone_size: .
v_call: TRBV6-5
j_call: TRBJ2-2
cdr3_aa: CASSSGHGSGTGELFF
cdr3_nt: TGTGCCAGCAGTTCAGGACACGGCAGTGGCACCGGGGAGCTGTTTTTT

d_call: .
clone_size: .
v_call: TRBV4-1
j_call: TRBJ1-1
cdr3_aa: CASSLADSLNTEAFF
cdr3_nt: TGCGCCAGCAGCCTGGCGGACAGTCTGAACACTGAAGCTTTCTTT

d_call: TRBD1
clone_size: .
v_call: TRBV19
j_call: TRBJ1-6
cdr3_aa: CASNAGTGNSPLHF
cdr3_nt: TGTGCCAGTAACGCCGGGACAGGGAATTCACCCCTCCACTTT

d_call: TRBD1
clone_size: .
v_call: TRBV19
j_call: TRBJ2-1
cdr3_aa: CASSIDWDRDNEQFF
cdr3_nt: TGTGCCAGTAGTATAGATTGGGACAGAGACAATGAGCAGTTCTTC

d_call: TRBD1
clone_size: .
v_call: TRBV6-5
j_call: TRBJ2-2
cdr3_aa: CASTGVDTGELFF
cdr3_nt: TGTGCCAGTACAGGGGTGGACACCGGGGAGCTGTTTTTT

d_call: .
clone_size: .
v_call: TRBV5-1
j_call: TRBJ1-1
cdr3_aa: CASMSGPGITEAFF
cdr3_nt: TGCGCCAGCATGTCGGGTCCCGGCATCACTGAAGCTTTCTTT

d_call: TRBD1
clone_size: .
v_call: TRBV2
j_call: TRBJ2-7
cdr3_aa: CAKGTGRSYEQYF
cdr3_nt: TGTGCCAAAGGGACAGGGCGCTCCTACGAGCAGTACTTC

d_call: .
clone_size: .
v_call: TRBV16
j_call: TRBJ2-5
cdr3_aa: CASSQIRTVLWETQYF
cdr3_nt: TGTGCCAGCAGCCAAATCAGGACAGTTCTGTGGGAGACCCAGTACTTC

d_call: .
clone_size: once
v_call: TRBV2
j_call: TRBJ2-5
cdr3_aa: CASSLETQYF
cdr3_nt: TGTGCCAGCAGTCTAGAGACCCAGTACTTC

d_call: .
clone_size: .
v_call: TRBV2
j_call: TRBJ1-4
cdr3_aa: CAIHDPGRTDNEKLFF
cdr3_nt: TGTGCCATCCACGACCCCGGGCGGACTGATAATGAAAAACTGTTTTTT

d_call: TRBD1
clone_size: .
v_call: TRBV9
j_call: TRBJ1-3
cdr3_aa: CASSSDPRGLGNTIYF
cdr3_nt: TGTGCCAGCAGCTCCGATCCCAGGGGGCTTGGAAACACCATATATTTT

d_call: TRBD1
clone_size: once
v_call: TRBV11-2
j_call: TRBJ1-5
cdr3_aa: CASSLAAGGQQPQHF
cdr3_nt: TGTGCCAGCAGCTTAGCCGCAGGGGGCCAACAGCCCCAGCATTTT

d_call: .
clone_size: once
v_call: TRBV6-5
j_call: TRBJ2-7
cdr3_aa: CASSYSRFGRIVGQYF
cdr3_nt: TGTGCCAGCAGTTACTCGCGATTCGGCAGGATCGTCGGGCAGTACTTC

d_call: TRBD1
clone_size: medium-sized
v_call: TRBV10-3
j_call: TRBJ2-1
cdr3_aa: CAISAGQGAYNEQFF
cdr3_nt: TGTGCCATCAGTGCGGGACAGGGGGCATACAATGAGCAGTTCTTC

d_call: TRBD2
clone_size: .
v_call: TRBV4-2
j_call: TRBJ2-2
cdr3_aa: CASSQVAGVTNTGELFF
cdr3_nt: TGTGCCAGCAGCCAAGTAGCGGGGGTAACGAACACCGGGGAGCTGTTTTTT

d_call: TRBD1
clone_size: .
v_call: TRBV27
j_call: TRBJ1-5
cdr3_aa: CASSLFPTGGREQPQHF
cdr3_nt: TGTGCCAGCAGTTTATTCCCGACAGGGGGGCGGGAGCAGCCCCAGCATTTT

d_call: TRBD1
clone_size: .
v_call: TRBV27
j_call: TRBJ2-7
cdr3_aa: CASSKTTGTSYEQYF
cdr3_nt: TGTGCCAGCAGTAAGACGACAGGGACCTCCTACGAGCAGTACTTC

d_call: .
clone_size: .
v_call: TRBV4-1
j_call: TRBJ1-1
cdr3_aa: CASNGDGQTNTEAFF
cdr3_nt: TGCGCCAGCAACGGAGACGGACAGACGAACACTGAAGCTTTCTTT

d_call: .
clone_size: .
v_call: TRBV6-1
j_call: TRBJ1-2
cdr3_aa: CASRSFDRSYGYTF
cdr3_nt: TGTGCCAGCCGGAGCTTCGACAGATCCTATGGCTACACCTTC

d_call: TRBD2
clone_size: .
v_call: TRBV5-1
j_call: TRBJ2-7
cdr3_aa: CASSWTSGEGLYEQYF
cdr3_nt: TGCGCCAGCAGCTGGACATCGGGGGAGGGTCTCTACGAGCAGTACTTC